This T cell receptor beta chain emerged from a study of T-cell reconstitution after alpha-beta-depleted transplantation in children. Germline assignment: CDR1 SGHVS and CDR2 FQNEAQ. The V and J ends lost 5 bases and 10 bases respectively, with 18 bases between them. This CDR3 is built from 14 residues. Unique molecular identifiers featured in how the TCRbeta library was prepared. One entry per CDR3 protein results from TCRdb running MiXCR on the PCR reads. The sample yields hundreds of thousands of distinct CDR3 sequences, over 15% seen once. The chain has TRBV7-8 and TRBJ2-1; perhaps TRBD2 as D (6 bases). The material was PBMCs from the stem cell graft donor, obtained from the stem cell graft. This receptor was obtained from a human donor who donated a stem cell graft to a child with acute myeloid leukemia. The CDR3 DNA follows: TGTGCCAGCAGCGGTAGCGGTCTCGCGGGCGAGCAGTTCTTC. It is translated as CASSGSGLAGEQFF.